This T cell receptor (beta chain) stems from a study of cytotoxic CD8 clonotypes in ibrutinib-treated CLL. On the study more broadly: Response sampling took place at median 12 months of treatment, range 6 to 36.

Study outcomes and limitations: Public clonotypes proved infrequent, and on treatment they shrank or remained steady.

The CDR3 loop spans 16 amino acids. Germline CDR1 and CDR2: MNHEY and SMNVEV (reference sequence). With 3 bases clipped from V and 14 bases from J, the junction kept 19 bases outside the gene matches. Sequenced by immunoSEQ multiplex PCR; TCRdb stores in-frame clones only, minus some. The sample shows about 12,000 clones, 60% to 80% of them seen only once. In the case of this clone: What it binds is not known.

V gene TRBV27 combines with J gene TRBJ2-4, with 7 bases fitting TRBD1. The sequence was collected from a human donor with chronic lymphocytic leukemia. The sample here was PBMCs, taken before ibrutinib treatment. The DNA for the CDR3 is TGTGCCAGCAGTTTTATTTCGAGGGGGCGACGCGAGGCTGAGTACTTC. Protein: CASSFISRGRREAEYF.